This T cell receptor (beta chain) originates from a study of blood T cell repertoires in COVID-19. The wider study: Acute-phase and convalescent COVID-19 samples originated in the United States, Italy and Spain.

Original handling: Nucleated cell counts were estimated from reference gene primer amplification. Assay used: immunoSEQ multiplex PCR; TCRdb lists only in-frame clones, some missing. For V, J and clone size, that table is used; D and trimming come from the DNA. This table holds under 350,000 clones, around 89% found once. The CDR3 length is 14 residues. Germline CDR1 reads SGHTA; CDR2 reads FQGNSA. After removal of 5 bases from V and 6 bases from J, the junction contained 7 bases not matched to a gene. The sequenced sample was peripheral blood. V usage is TRBV7-2 and J usage is TRBJ2-1; 7 nucleotides agree with TRBD1. The receptor's source is a man in his forties or fifties with acute or convalescent COVID-19. The CDR3, as DNA: TGTGCCAGCAGCCTTACAGGGGTCCCCAATGAGCAGTTCTTC. It translates to CASSLTGVPNEQFF.